This is a list of T cell receptor beta chains from one sample in a study of T cell changes during pregnancy in multiple sclerosis. TCRdb keeps only in-frame clones here, not all; method: immunoSEQ multiplex PCR. The sample lists 70,000 or so clones, roughly 91% occurring once. Source: peripheral blood, taken in the third trimester of pregnancy. Receptors were obtained from a female donor with multiple sclerosis, enrolled in a pregnancy study. CDR3s include the opening cysteine and the closing phenylalanine or tryptophan. A D gene is named only where the DNA matches it firmly. The size of a clone is reported for some rows only, either as once, few or many, or as a class for expanded clones.

-,-,TRBV4-1,TRBJ2-1,TGCGCCAGCAGCCAAGAAGCAGGGCTTCTTGGCAATGAGCAGTTCTTC,CASSQEAGLLGNEQFF
-,-,TRBV4-3,TRBJ1-2,TGCGCCAGCAGCCATCGGGATGGAGGGGCGGGCGGCTACACCTTC,CASSHRDGGAGGYTF
once,TRBD1,TRBV19,TRBJ1-5,TGTGCCAGTAGGCGGACAGGGGCTGATCAGCCCCAGCATTTT,CASRRTGADQPQHF
-,-,TRBV7-2,TRBJ1-2,TGTGCCAGCAGCTTCGGTTCTGGGGGCGACTATGGCTACACCTTC,CASSFGSGGDYGYTF
-,-,TRBV6-5,TRBJ2-1,TGTGCCAGCAGGATTCTAGGTGAGGGCCATGAGCAGTTCTTC,CASRILGEGHEQFF
-,-,TRBV23-1,TRBJ2-7,TGCGCCAGCAGTCAATCGGGCAGGGTGGGTAACGAGCAGTACTTC,CASSQSGRVGNEQYF
few,-,TRBV12-5,TRBJ1-5,TGTGCTAGTGGTTTAGAGGGTCAGCCCCAGCATTTT,CASGLEGQPQHF
-,-,TRBV5-1,TRBJ2-3,TGCGCCAGCAGCATTCAGGGGCTATTCAGCACAGATACGCAGTATTTT,CASSIQGLFSTDTQYF
-,-,TRBV28,TRBJ2-7,TGTGCCAGCACCCTGTCGGGTAGCCTCTACGAGCAGTACTTC,CASTLSGSLYEQYF
once,-,TRBV12-5,TRBJ1-5,TGTGCTAGTGGTTTGGACTTCGGGAGTCAGCCCCAGCATTTT,CASGLDFGSQPQHF
-,TRBD1,TRBV11-2,TRBJ2-5,TGTGCCAGCAGCCCACATCCCCAGGGGGCCGAGACCCAGTACTTC,CASSPHPQGAETQYF
-,TRBD1,TRBV12-5,TRBJ1-2,TGTGCTAGTGGGAGGACAGGGAACTATGGCTACACCTTC,CASGRTGNYGYTF
-,TRBD1,TRBV30,TRBJ1-1,TGTGCCTGGAGAGTTCGGGACAGGGAGAACACTGAAGCTTTCTTT,CAWRVRDRENTEAFF
-,TRBD1,TRBV4-1,TRBJ1-1,TGCGCCAGCAGCCGACAGGGGACCACTGAAGCTTTCTTT,CASSRQGTTEAFF
-,-,TRBV19,TRBJ2-7,TGTGCCAGTAGTATAGTACAGGGAAGCCCCTCCGAGCAGTACTTC,CASSIVQGSPSEQYF
-,-,TRBV7-2,TRBJ2-2,TGTGCCAGCAGCCAGATAAACAGCGGGGAGCTGTTTTTT,CASSQINSGELFF
once,-,TRBV5-1,TRBJ1-2,TGCGCCAGCAGCTTACAGGGAGTGGACTATGGCTACACCTTC,CASSLQGVDYGYTF
few,-,TRBV6-5,TRBJ1-3,TGTGCCAGCAGTTACCATGGAGGCACCATATATTTT,CASSYHGGTIYF
-,TRBD1,TRBV4-1,TRBJ2-7,TGCGCCAGCAGCCGTGCACCGGGACAGACCTACGAGCAGTACTTC,CASSRAPGQTYEQYF
-,-,TRBV11-2,TRBJ2-5,TGTGCCAGCAGCTCATACAGGGTCTCACTGTCCAGGGGGACCCAGTACTTC,CASSSYRVSLSRGTQYF
-,-,TRBV6-5,TRBJ1-5,TGTGCCAGCGGGCCCCGAGACAATCAGCCCCAGCATTTT,CASGPRDNQPQHF
-,TRBD1,TRBV18,TRBJ2-2,TGTGCCAGCCGGGACAGGGGATCGGGCACCGGGGAGCTGTTTTTT,CASRDRGSGTGELFF
-,TRBD1,TRBV5-4,TRBJ2-5,TGTGCCAGCAGCTTGAGGACAGGGAAAGAGACCCAGTACTTC,CASSLRTGKETQYF
-,TRBD1,TRBV25-1,TRBJ1-1,TGTGCCAGCAGTGATGGACAGGTGAACACTGAAGCTTTCTTT,CASSDGQVNTEAFF
-,-,TRBV5-1,TRBJ1-2,TGCGCCAGCAGCTTCGCAGGGAACTATGGCTACACCTTC,CASSFAGNYGYTF
-,TRBD1,TRBV6-1,TRBJ1-1,TGTGCCAGCAGTGTAGGGGGCTGGAACACTGAAGCTTTCTTT,CASSVGGWNTEAFF
-,-,TRBV30,TRBJ1-5,TGTGCCTGGAGTGGGGGAGTTGGGGTAGCCCAGCATTTT,CAWSGGVGVAQHF
-,-,TRBV5-4,TRBJ2-7,TGTGCCAGCAGCTTGGGGGGGCGAAGCTCCTACGAGCAGTACTTC,CASSLGGRSSYEQYF
-,-,TRBV5-4,TRBJ2-1,TGTGCCAGCAGCGGTCGGGGGAACTCCTACAATGAGCAGTTCTTC,CASSGRGNSYNEQFF
-,-,TRBV29-1,TRBJ2-7,TGCAGCCCCCCGGGGGTCCACAACTCCTACGAGCAGTACTTC,CSPPGVHNSYEQYF
once,-,TRBV12-5,TRBJ1-5,TGTGCTAGTGGTTTGGTCTTTCTTCGGCCGGGGAGCAATCAGCCCCAGCATTTT,CASGLVFLRPGSNQPQHF
-,-,TRBV19,TRBJ1-1,TGTGCCAGTAGTATAGGGAGGCGGGGTTCGAGGAACACTGAAGCTTTCTTT,CASSIGRRGSRNTEAFF
-,TRBD2,TRBV27,TRBJ2-7,TGTGCCAGCAGTTTCGCGGGGGGCCCTAACTACGAGCAGTACTTC,CASSFAGGPNYEQYF
-,-,TRBV6-4,TRBJ2-3,TGTGCCAGCAGTGATAGGGGATTTAGCACAGATACGCAGTATTTT,CASSDRGFSTDTQYF
-,-,TRBV4-1,TRBJ2-6,TGCGCCAGCAGCCCGAACCCGGGAGCTGGGGCCAACGTCCTGACTTTC,CASSPNPGAGANVLTF
few,TRBD2,TRBV5-4,TRBJ2-3,TGTGCCAGCAGCTTTCGTCGGGCGGGGGGCACAGATACGCAGTATTTT,CASSFRRAGGTDTQYF
-,-,TRBV7-9,TRBJ1-2,TGTGCCAGCAGCTTAGGCCAGGGAGGCTATGGCTACACCTTC,CASSLGQGGYGYTF
once,TRBD1,TRBV11-2,TRBJ2-7,TGTGCCAGCAGCTTACTCGGGACAGGCACCTACGAGCAGTACTTC,CASSLLGTGTYEQYF
-,-,TRBV10-3,TRBJ2-5,TGTGCCATCAGCATTAACCAGGGACAAGAGACCCAGTACTTC,CAISINQGQETQYF
-,-,TRBV30,TRBJ1-5,TGTGCCTGGAGCCGGACAGCTCCTGATCAGCCCCAGCATTTT,CAWSRTAPDQPQHF
once,TRBD1,TRBV6-5,TRBJ2-2,TGTGCCAGCAGGGGACAGGCGAATACCGGGGAGCTGTTTTTT,CASRGQANTGELFF
-,TRBD2,TRBV7-2,TRBJ2-5,TGTGCCAGCAGCTTAGGGGGACTAGTTCGGGAGACCCAGTACTTC,CASSLGGLVRETQYF
once,TRBD1,TRBV5-1,TRBJ2-1,TGCGCCAGCAGGAAGGGACAGGACTACAATGAGCAGTTCTTC,CASRKGQDYNEQFF
-,-,TRBV5-4,TRBJ2-7,TGTGCCAGCAGCCCGACTCCGAATGACGAGCAGTACTTC,CASSPTPNDEQYF
-,TRBD2,TRBV9,TRBJ2-5,TGTGCCAGCAGCGTGAGAGATCCGGGGGGAGGAGAGACCCAGTACTTC,CASSVRDPGGGETQYF